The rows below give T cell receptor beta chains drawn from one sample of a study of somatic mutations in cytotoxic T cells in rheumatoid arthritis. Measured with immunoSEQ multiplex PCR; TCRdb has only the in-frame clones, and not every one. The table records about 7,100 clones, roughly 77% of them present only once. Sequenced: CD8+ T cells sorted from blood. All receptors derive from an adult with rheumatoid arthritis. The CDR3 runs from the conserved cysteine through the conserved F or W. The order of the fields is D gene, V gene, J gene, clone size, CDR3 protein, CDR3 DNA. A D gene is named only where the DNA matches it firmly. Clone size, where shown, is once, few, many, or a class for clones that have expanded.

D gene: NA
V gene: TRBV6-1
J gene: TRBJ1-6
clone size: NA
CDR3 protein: CASIRSPYNSPLHF
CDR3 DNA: TGTGCCAGCATCCGGTCGCCCTATAATTCACCCCTCCACTTT

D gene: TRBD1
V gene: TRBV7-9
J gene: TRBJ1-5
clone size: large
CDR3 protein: CASSDTGGAYQPQHF
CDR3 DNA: TGTGCCAGCAGCGATACAGGGGGCGCGTATCAGCCCCAGCATTTT

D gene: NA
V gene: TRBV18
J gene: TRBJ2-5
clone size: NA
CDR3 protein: CASSLYNSGEETQYF
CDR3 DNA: TGTGCCAGCTCACTTTACAATTCGGGGGAAGAGACCCAGTACTTC

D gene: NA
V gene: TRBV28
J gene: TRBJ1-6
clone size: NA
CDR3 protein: CASSFPRTLFYNSPLHF
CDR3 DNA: TGTGCCAGCAGTTTCCCCCGGACACTCTTCTATAATTCACCCCTCCACTTT

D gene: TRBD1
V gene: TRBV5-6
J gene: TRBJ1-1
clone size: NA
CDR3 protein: CASSWGTGGMAEAFF
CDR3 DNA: TGTGCCAGCAGCTGGGGGACAGGGGGCATGGCTGAAGCTTTCTTT

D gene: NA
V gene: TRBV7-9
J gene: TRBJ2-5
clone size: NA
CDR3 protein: CASNQGLRETQYF
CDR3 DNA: TGTGCCAGCAACCAAGGCCTGAGAGAGACCCAGTACTTC

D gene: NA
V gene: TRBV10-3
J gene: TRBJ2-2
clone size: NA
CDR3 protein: CAIKGGGSGTGELFF
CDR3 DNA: TGTGCCATCAAGGGCGGGGGCTCCGGCACCGGGGAGCTGTTTTTT

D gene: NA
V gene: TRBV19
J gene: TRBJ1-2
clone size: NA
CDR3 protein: CASAREGTNYGYTF
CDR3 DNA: TGTGCCAGTGCTAGGGAGGGGACTAACTATGGCTACACCTTC

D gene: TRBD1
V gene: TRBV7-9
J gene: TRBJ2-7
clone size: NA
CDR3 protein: CASSMTGQRYEQYF
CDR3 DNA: TGTGCCAGCAGCATGACGGGACAGAGGTACGAGCAGTACTTC

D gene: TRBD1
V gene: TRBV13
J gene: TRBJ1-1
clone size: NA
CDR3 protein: CASSSRDRNTEAFF
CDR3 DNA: TGTGCCAGCAGCTCCCGGGACAGGAACACTGAAGCTTTCTTT

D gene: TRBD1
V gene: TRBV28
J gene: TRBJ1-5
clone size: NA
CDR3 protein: CASSSPQGVQPQHF
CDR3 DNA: TGTGCCAGCAGCTCACCACAGGGGGTGCAGCCCCAGCATTTT

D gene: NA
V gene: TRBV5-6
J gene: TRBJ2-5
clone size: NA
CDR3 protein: CASSPGWDQETQYF
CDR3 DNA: TGTGCCAGCAGCCCCGGATGGGACCAAGAGACCCAGTACTTC

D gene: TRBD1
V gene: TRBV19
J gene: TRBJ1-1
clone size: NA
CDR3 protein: CASRTITGQGAEAFF
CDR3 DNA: TGTGCCAGTAGGACGATCACGGGACAGGGGGCTGAAGCTTTCTTT

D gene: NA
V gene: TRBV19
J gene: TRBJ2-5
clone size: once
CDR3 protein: CASRRTVSPGETQYF
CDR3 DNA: TGTGCCAGTAGAAGGACAGTCAGTCCTGGAGAGACCCAGTACTTC

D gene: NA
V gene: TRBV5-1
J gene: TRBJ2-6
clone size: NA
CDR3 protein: CASSPRSPGANVLTF
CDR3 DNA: TGCGCCAGCAGCCCGAGGAGTCCTGGGGCCAACGTCCTGACTTTC

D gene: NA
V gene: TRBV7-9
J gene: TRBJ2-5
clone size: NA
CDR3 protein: CASSLNEETQYF
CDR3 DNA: TGTGCCAGCAGCTTAAATGAGGAGACCCAGTACTTC

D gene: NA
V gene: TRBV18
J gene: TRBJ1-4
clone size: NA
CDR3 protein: CASSVSSGSNEKLFF
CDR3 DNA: TGTGCCAGCTCAGTTTCCTCAGGTTCTAATGAAAAACTGTTTTTT

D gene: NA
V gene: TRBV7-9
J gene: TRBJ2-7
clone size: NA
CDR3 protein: CASSYSRQVSYEQYF
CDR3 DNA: TGTGCCAGCAGCTATAGTCGACAGGTCTCCTACGAGCAGTACTTC

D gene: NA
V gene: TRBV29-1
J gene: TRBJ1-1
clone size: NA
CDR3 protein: CSGKRGGWYTEAFF
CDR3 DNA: TGCAGCGGTAAACGAGGGGGTTGGTACACTGAAGCTTTCTTT

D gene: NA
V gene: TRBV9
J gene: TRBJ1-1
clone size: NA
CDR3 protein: CASSVVVNTEAFF
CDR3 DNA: TGTGCCAGCAGCGTAGTCGTAAACACTGAAGCTTTCTTT

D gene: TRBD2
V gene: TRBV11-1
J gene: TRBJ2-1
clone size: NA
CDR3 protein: CASSLLAGGNSYNEQFF
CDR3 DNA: TGTGCCAGCAGCTTACTGGCGGGGGGCAACTCCTACAATGAGCAGTTCTTC

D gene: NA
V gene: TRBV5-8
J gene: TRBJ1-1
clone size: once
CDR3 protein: CASSRSRGEAFF
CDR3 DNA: TGTGCCAGCAGCCGCTCGAGGGGTGAAGCTTTCTTT

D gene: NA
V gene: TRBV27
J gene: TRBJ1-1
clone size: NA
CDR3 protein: CASSQRGNTEAFF
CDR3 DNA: TGTGCCAGCAGCCAAAGAGGAAACACTGAAGCTTTCTTT

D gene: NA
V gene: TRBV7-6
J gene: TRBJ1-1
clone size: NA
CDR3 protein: CASSLGQSMGTEAFF
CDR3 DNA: TGTGCCAGCAGCTTGGGACAATCGATGGGAACTGAAGCTTTCTTT

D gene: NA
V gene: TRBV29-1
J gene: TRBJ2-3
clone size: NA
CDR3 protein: CSASPRELGTDTQYF
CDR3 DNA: TGCAGCGCATCCCCCAGGGAATTGGGCACAGATACGCAGTATTTT

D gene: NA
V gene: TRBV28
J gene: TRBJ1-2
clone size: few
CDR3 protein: CASSSLADMVNYGYTF
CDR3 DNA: TGTGCCAGCAGCAGTCTCGCAGACATGGTCAACTATGGCTACACCTTC

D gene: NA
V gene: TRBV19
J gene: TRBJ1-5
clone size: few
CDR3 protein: CASALRQNSNQPQHF
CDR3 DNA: TGTGCCAGTGCCCTACGACAGAATAGCAATCAGCCCCAGCATTTT

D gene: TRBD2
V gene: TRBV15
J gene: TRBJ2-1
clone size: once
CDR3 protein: CATSSAGLARGEWLFF
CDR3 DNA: TGTGCCACCAGCAGTGCGGGACTAGCGAGGGGGGAGTGGTTGTTCTTC

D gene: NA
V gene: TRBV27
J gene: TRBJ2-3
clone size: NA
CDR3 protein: CASSWGGRADTQYF
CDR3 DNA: TGTGCCAGCAGTTGGGGGGGCCGCGCAGATACGCAGTATTTT

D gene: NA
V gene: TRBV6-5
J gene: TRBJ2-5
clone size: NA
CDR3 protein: CASSEGVEETQYF
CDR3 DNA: TGTGCCAGCAGTGAGGGGGTTGAAGAGACCCAGTACTTC

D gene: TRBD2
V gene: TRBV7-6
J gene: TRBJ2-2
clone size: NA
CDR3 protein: CASSLEPPAIGTSAGELFF
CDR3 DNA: TGTGCCAGCAGCTTAGAGCCCCCGGCTATCGGGACTAGCGCCGGGGAGCTGTTTTTT

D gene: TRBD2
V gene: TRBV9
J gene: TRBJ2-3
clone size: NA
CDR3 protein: CASSGSGGRTDTQYF
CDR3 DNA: TGTGCCAGCAGCGGGAGCGGGGGGCGAACAGATACGCAGTATTTT

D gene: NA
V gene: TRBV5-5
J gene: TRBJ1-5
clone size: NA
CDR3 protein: CASSLSGVLNQPQHF
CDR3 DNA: TGTGCCAGCAGCTTATCAGGGGTGCTAAATCAGCCCCAGCATTTT

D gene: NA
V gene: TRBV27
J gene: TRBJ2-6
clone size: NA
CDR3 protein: CASSLGPGLSGANVLTF
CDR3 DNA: TGTGCCAGCAGTTTAGGACCAGGGCTTTCTGGGGCCAACGTCCTGACTTTC

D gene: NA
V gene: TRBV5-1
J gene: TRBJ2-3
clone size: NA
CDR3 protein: CASSLETGPLDTQYF
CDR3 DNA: TGCGCCAGCAGCTTGGAGACGGGGCCCCTGGATACGCAGTATTTT

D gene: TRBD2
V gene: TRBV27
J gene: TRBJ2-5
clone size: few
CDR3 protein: CASSHGTSGYQETQYF
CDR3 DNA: TGTGCCAGCAGTCACGGGACTAGCGGGTACCAAGAGACCCAGTACTTC

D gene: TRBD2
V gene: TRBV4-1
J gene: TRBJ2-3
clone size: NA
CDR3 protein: CASSQDSGGGNTDTQYF
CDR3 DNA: TGCGCCAGCAGCCAAGATTCGGGCGGGGGGAACACAGATACGCAGTATTTT

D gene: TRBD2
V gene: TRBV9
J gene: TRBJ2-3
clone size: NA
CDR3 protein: CASSVAPSGADTQYF
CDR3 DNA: TGTGCCAGCAGCGTAGCTCCTAGCGGGGCAGATACGCAGTATTTT

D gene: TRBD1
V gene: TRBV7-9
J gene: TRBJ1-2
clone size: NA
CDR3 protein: CASSTGQPFNYGYTF
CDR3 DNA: TGTGCCAGCAGCACGGGACAGCCCTTTAACTATGGCTACACCTTC

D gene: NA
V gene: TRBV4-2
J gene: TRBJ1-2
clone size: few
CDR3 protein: CASSQGTPLSSYTF
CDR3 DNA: TGTGCCAGCAGCCAAGGGACGCCCCTGAGCAGCTACACCTTC

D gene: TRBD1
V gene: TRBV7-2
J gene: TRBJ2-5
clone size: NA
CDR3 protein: CASSSQGLWKTQYF
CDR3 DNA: TGTGCCAGCAGCTCACAGGGGTTGTGGAAGACCCAGTACTTC